This T cell receptor beta chain emerged from a study of T-cell reconstitution after alpha-beta-depleted transplantation in children. Trimming pared 5 bases from V and 6 bases from J, leaving 18 bases between. CDR1 and CDR2 (germline): SEHNR, FQNEAQ (reference sequence). The CDR3 is 15 amino acids. Unique molecular identifiers were used in preparing the TCRbeta library. One entry per CDR3 protein, called by TCRdb with MiXCR from the PCR reads. The sample shows approximately 85,000 distinct CDR3 sequences, about a sixth of them seen only once. The rearrangement joins TRBV7-9 to TRBJ2-3; D uncertain. The sequences come from PBMCs, mostly from graft donor cells, collected 180 days after TCRalphabeta/CD19-depleted stem cell transplant. The sequence derives from a male patient aged 2 to 10 who had a stem cell transplant for acute lymphoblastic leukemia, so the T cells may come from the graft donor. CDR3 in DNA: TGTGCCAGCAGCACCCCCGCCGGAGACATTGATACGCAGTATTTT. Translated, it gives CASSTPAGDIDTQYF. Complete variable domain (other parts from reference TRBV7-9 and TRBJ2-3): DTGVSQNPRHKITKRGQNVTFRCDPISEHNRLYWYRQTLGQGPEFLTYFQNEAQLEKSRLLSDRFSAERPKGSFSTLEIQRTEQGDSAMYLCASSTPAGDIDTQYFGPGTRLTVL.